This TCR beta chain was captured in a study of molecular identifiers for immune sequencing clone quantification. Study context: Replicate experiments took RNA from 20,000 or 100,000 naive CD8 cells, divided it five ways and sequenced four.

This clonotype was counted many times. Its antigen is currently unknown. Listed TCR primers and previously described methods were used for bulk TCR libraries. TCRdb reanalysed the PCR reads using MiXCR and keeps one entry per CDR3 protein. The data show about 510,000 distinct CDR3 sequences, about a fifth seen once. CDR1 and CDR2 (germline): PRHDT, FYEKMQ (reference sequence). V shed 1 base and J shed 7 bases, with 13 bases lying between them. The CDR3 covers 14 residues. Sorting captured naive CD8 T cells as CD8+CD4-CCR7+CD45RA+. Broader study findings: Spiked Jurkat TCR RNA equivalent to one cell reportedly surfaced among under 1.1 million naive cells.

J is TRBJ2-5 and V is TRBV13; tentatively, D is TRBD1 or TRBD2 (5 bases each). The TCR sequence derives from a human donor in good health. Some libraries in this study had Jurkat cell RNA spiked in. The material sequenced was naive CD8+ T cells from blood, with Jurkat cell RNA spiked in. Subset meaning: FACS-sorted CD8+CD4-CCR7+CD45RA+ naive T cells. The CDR3 reads CASSLEFPGATQYF. For the CDR3, the DNA is TGTGCCAGCAGCTTAGAATTCCCCGGGGCGACCCAGTACTTC.